This T cell receptor (beta chain) was retrieved from a study of T cell responses to AZD1222 COVID-19 vaccine. The germline CDR1 and CDR2 sequences are SGHDN and FVKESK. V was clipped by 3 bases and J by 6 bases, with 11 bases between them. CDR3 size: 13 residues. Whole-study results and caveats: Breadth and depth of Spike-specific TCRs rose after two AZD1222 doses.

Method: immunoSEQ multiplex PCR; TCRdb's copy keeps in-frame clones and lacks some. In the table there are 100,000 to 150,000 clones, about nine tenths of which are singletons. This clone was recorded once. Its antigen is not known. The receptor comes from an adult in good health. The sequencing here drew on peripheral blood, taken on day 0 of AZD1222 vaccination. This chain joins TRBV14 and TRBJ1-2; D unresolved. In DNA, the CDR3 is TGTGCCAGCAGCCAGGGAAGGTTCCATGGCTACACCTTC. This codes for CASSQGRFHGYTF.